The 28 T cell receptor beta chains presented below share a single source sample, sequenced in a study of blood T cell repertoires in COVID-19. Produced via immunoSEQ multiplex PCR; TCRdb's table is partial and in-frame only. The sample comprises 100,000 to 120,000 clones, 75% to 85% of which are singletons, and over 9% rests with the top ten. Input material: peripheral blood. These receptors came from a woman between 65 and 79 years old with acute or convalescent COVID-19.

The CDR3 nucleotides read TGTGCCAGCAGTACGTCACAGGGTTCCAACTACACCTTC. As protein: CASSTSQGSNYTF. The chain links TRBV6-2 or TRBV6-3 to TRBJ1-2; a possible D gene is TRBD1 (6 bases). This CDR3 contains 13 residues. The germline V and J ends were trimmed by 5 bases and 10 bases, with 17 bases remaining between them. Germline values: CDR1 MNHEY, CDR2 SVGEGT.

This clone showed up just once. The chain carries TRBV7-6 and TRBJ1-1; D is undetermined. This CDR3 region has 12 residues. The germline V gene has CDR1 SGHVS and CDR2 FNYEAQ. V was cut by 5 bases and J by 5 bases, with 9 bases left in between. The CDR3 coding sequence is TGTGCCAGCAGCCCCCCGGGGACTGAAGCTTTCTTT. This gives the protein CASSPPGTEAFF.

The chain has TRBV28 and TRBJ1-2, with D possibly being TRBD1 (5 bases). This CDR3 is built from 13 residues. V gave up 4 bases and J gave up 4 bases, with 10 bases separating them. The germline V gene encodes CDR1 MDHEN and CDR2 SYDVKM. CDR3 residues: CASSSTAIYGYTF. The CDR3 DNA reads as TGTGCCAGCAGTTCGACAGCAATCTATGGCTACACCTTC.

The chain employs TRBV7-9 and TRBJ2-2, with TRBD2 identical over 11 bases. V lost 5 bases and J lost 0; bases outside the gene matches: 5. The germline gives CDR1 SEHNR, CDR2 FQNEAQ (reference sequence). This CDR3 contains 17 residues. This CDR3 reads CASSRSGLAANTGELFF. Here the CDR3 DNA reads TGTGCCAGCAGCCGTTCGGGACTAGCGGCGAACACCGGGGAGCTGTTTTTT.

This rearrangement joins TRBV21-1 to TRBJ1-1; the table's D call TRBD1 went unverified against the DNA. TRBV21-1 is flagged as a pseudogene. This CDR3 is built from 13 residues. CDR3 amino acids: CASMGRPNTEAFF. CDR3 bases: TGTGCCAGCATGGGCCGCCCGAACACTGAAGCTTTCTTT.

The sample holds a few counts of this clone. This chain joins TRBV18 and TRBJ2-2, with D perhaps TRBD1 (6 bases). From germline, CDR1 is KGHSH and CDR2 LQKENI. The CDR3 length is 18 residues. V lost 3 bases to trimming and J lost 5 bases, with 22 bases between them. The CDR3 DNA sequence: TGTGCCAGCTCACCCCCAAGTGCAGGGGCAGTCTTGACCGGGGAGCTGTTTTTT. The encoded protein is CASSPPSAGAVLTGELFF.

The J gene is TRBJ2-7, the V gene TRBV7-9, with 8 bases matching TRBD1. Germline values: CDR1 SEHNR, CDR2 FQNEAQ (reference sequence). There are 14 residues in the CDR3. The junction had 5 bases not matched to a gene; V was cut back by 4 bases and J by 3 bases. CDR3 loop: CASSSSGGYYEQYF. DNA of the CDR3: TGTGCCAGCAGCTCTTCAGGGGGCTACTACGAGCAGTACTTC.

The chain's CDR3 is CASSQDRGQSNSPLHF. CDR3 DNA sequence: TGCGCCAGCAGCCAAGATCGGGGACAGAGTAATTCACCCCTCCACTTT. The rearrangement uses TRBV4-3 and TRBJ1-6, with 7 bases that match TRBD1. With V trimmed by 0 bases and J by 6 bases, 5 bases remained unmatched. This CDR3 is 16 amino acids long. Germline CDR1 and CDR2: LGHNA and YSLEER.

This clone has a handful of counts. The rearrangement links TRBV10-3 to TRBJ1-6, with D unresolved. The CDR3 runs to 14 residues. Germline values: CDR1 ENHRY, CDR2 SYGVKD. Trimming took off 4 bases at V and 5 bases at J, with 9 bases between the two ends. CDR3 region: CAISVGQNNSPLHF. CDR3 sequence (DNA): TGTGCCATCAGTGTTGGGCAAAATAATTCACCCCTCCACTTT.

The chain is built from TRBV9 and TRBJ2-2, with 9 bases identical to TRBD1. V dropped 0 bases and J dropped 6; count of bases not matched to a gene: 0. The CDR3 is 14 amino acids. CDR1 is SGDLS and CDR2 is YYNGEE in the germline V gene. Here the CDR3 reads CASSVDRGPGELFF. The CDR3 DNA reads TGTGCCAGCAGCGTAGACAGGGGGCCCGGGGAGCTGTTTTTT.

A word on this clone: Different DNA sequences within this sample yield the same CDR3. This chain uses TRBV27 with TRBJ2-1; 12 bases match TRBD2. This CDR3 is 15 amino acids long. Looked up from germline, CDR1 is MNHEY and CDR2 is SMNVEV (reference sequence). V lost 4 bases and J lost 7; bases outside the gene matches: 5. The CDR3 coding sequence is TGTGCCAGCAGTTCCGGACTAGCGGGATATAATGAGCAGTTCTTC. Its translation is CASSSGLAGYNEQFF.

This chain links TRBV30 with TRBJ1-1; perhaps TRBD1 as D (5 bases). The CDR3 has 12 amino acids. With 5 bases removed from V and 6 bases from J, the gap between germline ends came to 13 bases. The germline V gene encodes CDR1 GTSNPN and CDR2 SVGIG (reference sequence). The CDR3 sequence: CAWGRLGAEAFF. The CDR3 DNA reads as TGTGCCTGGGGTCGGTTAGGGGCTGAAGCTTTCTTT.

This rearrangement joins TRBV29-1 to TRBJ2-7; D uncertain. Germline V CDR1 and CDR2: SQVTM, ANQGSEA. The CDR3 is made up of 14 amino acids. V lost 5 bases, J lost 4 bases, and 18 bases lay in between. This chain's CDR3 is CSVSVSVGHYEQYF. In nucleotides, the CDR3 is TGCAGCGTTTCTGTGAGCGTCGGCCATTACGAGCAGTACTTC.

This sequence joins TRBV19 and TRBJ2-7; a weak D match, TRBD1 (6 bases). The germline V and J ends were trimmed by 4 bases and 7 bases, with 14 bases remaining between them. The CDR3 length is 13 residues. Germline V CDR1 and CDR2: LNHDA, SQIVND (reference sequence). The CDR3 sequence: CASSTNRVGEQYF. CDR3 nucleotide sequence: TGTGCCAGTAGTACGAACAGGGTCGGGGAGCAGTACTTC.

The CDR3 reads CASSVWGGGTEAFF. The CDR3 bases are TGTGCCAGTAGTGTCTGGGGGGGCGGCACTGAAGCTTTCTTT. The chain uses TRBV19 and TRBJ1-1; possibly TRBD1 for D (6 bases). V lost 5 bases to trimming and J lost 4 bases, with 14 bases between them. Germline CDR1 and CDR2: LNHDA and SQIVND (reference sequence). The CDR3 is made up of 14 amino acids.

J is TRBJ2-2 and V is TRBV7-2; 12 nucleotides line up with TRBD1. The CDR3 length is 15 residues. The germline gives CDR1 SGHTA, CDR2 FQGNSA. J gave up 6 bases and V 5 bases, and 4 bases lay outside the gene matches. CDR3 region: CASSPGTGGAGELFF. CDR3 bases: TGTGCCAGCAGCCCCGGGACAGGGGGCGCCGGGGAGCTGTTTTTT.

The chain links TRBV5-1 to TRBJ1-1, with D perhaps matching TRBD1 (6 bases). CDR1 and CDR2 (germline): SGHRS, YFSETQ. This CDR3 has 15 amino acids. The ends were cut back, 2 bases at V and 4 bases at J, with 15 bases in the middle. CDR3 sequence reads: CASSFQGRAGTEAFF. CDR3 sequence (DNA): TGCGCCAGCAGCTTTCAGGGGCGGGCTGGCACTGAAGCTTTCTTT.

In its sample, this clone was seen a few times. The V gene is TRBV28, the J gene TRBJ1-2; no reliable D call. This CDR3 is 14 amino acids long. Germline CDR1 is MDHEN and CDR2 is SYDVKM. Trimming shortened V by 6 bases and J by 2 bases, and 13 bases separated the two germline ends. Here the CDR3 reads CASRRTGGNYGYTF. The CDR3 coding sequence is TGTGCCAGCAGAAGGACCGGAGGCAACTATGGCTACACCTTC.

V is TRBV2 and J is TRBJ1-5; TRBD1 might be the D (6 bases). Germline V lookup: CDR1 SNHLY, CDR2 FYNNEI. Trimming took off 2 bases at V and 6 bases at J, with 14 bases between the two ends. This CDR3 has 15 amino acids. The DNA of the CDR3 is TGTGCCAGCAGTGAAATAGGCAGGGGTTCTCAGCCCCAGCATTTT. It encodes CASSEIGRGSQPQHF. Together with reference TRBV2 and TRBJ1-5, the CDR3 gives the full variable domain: EPEVTQTPSHQVTQMGQEVILRCVPISNHLYFYWYRQILGQKVEFLVSFYNNEISEKSEIFDDQFSVERPDGSNFTLKIRSTKLEDSAMYFCASSEIGRGSQPQHFGDGTRLSIL.

This CDR3 reads CASSQGRGNQPQHF. In nucleotides, the CDR3 is TGTGCCAGCAGCCAAGGGAGGGGCAATCAGCCCCAGCATTTT. The rearrangement joins TRBV5-6 to TRBJ1-5, with unresolved D. The V gene lost 4 bases and the J gene lost 2 bases, with 10 bases spanning the gap. Germline CDR1 and CDR2: SGHDT and YYEEEE. The CDR3 is 14 residues long.

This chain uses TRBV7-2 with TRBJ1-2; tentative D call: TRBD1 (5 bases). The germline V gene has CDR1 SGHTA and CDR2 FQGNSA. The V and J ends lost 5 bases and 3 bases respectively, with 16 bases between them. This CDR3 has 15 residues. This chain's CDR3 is CASSGAGGVDYGYTF. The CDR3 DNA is TGTGCCAGCAGCGGGGCGGGGGGGGTAGACTATGGCTACACCTTC.

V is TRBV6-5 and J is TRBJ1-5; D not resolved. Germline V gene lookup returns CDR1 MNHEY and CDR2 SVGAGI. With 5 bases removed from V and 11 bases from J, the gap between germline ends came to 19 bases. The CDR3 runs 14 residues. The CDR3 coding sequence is TGTGCCAGCAGTCGCCGGGCCACCCCCGGGGCCCAGCATTTT. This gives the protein CASSRRATPGAQHF.

The CDR3 spells CASSGLAGNRDTQYF. In nucleotides, the CDR3 is TGTGCCAGCAGCGGACTAGCGGGGAATCGTGATACGCAGTATTTT. V gene TRBV9 combines with J gene TRBJ2-3; TRBD2 agrees at 11 bases. The CDR3 is made up of 15 amino acids. CDR1 and CDR2 (germline): SGDLS, YYNGEE. V shed 3 bases, J shed 6 bases, and the junction held 6 bases outside the gene matches.

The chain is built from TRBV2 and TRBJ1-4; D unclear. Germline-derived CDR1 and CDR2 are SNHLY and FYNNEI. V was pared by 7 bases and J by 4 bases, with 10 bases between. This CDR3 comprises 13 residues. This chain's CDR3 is CASTRTLNEKLFF. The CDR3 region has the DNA TGTGCCAGCACGCGGACTCTTAATGAAAAACTGTTTTTT.

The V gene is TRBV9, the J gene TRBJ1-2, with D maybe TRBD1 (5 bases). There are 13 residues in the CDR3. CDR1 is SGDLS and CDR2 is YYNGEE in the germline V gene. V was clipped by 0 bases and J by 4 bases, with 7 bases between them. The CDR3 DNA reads TGTGCCAGCAGCGTAGGGGACTCCTATGGCTACACCTTC. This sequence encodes CASSVGDSYGYTF.

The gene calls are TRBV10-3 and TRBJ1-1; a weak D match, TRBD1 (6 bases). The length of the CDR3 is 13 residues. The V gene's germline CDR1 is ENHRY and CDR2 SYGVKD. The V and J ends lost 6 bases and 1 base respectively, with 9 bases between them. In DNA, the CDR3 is TGTGCCATCAGAGGGACACAGAACACTGAAGCTTTCTTT. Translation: CAIRGTQNTEAFF.

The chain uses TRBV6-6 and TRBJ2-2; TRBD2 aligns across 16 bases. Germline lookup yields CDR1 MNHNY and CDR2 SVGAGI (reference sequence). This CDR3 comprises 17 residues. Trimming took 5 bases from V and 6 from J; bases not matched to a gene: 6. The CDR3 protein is CASSPRGLAGGPGELFF. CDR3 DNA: TGTGCCAGCAGTCCCCGGGGACTAGCGGGGGGGCCCGGGGAGCTGTTTTTT.

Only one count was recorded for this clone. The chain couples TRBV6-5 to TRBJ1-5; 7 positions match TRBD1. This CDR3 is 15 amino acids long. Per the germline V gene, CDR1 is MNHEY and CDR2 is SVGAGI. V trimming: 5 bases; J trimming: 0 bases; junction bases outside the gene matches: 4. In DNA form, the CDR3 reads TGTGCCAGCAGTCCTGGGACAGATAGCAATCAGCCCCAGCATTTT. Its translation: CASSPGTDSNQPQHF.